The present TCR beta chain was sequenced within a study of blood T cell repertoires in COVID-19. Study background: The cDNA or gDNA used as material had been derived from T cells, B-cell-depleted T cells, or PBMCs.

In the original workflow: The authors estimated nucleated cell counts from reference gene primer amplification. Libraries were prepared by immunoSEQ multiplex PCR; TCRdb keeps only in-frame clonotypes and omits some of them. V, J and clone size are those of that table, while D and trimming were read from the DNA. There are about 300,000 clones in the sample; 89% occur only once, and under 3% lies in the top ten. The CDR3 contains 18 residues. The sequence was collected from a woman aged 50 to 65 who had been exposed to COVID-19. The chain is built from TRBV12-2 and TRBJ1-1; the tabulated D call, TRBD1, remains unverified against the DNA. TRBV12-2 is a pseudogene segment. Sequenced input: PBMCs or T cells enriched from blood (not recorded which). The CDR3 is CASRLAKGTGSIGTEAFF. The CDR3 nucleotides are TGTGCAAGTCGCTTAGCGAAGGGGACAGGGTCTATAGGCACTGAAGCTTTCTTT.